This record looks at one TCR beta chain sequence and its context. This clone's antigen is unknown. There are no base qualities to consult, and no much larger clone falls within one base. The CDR3 has 15 amino acids, counting the end cysteine and phenylalanine. The read is trimmed to its CDR3 DNA, 45 bases read in frame from base 1. V is trimmed back by 4 bases and J by 10 bases, and the junction contains 8 bases that no gene match accounts for. The germline V gene specifies SNHLY as CDR1 and FYNNEI as CDR2. The collaborating institutions used their own protocols to collect whole blood in K2EDTA tubes. For TCRbeta analysis, collaborator samples were shipped as frozen whole blood, as isolated PBMCs, or as DNA extracted from either sample type. This entry comes from a study of blood T cell repertoires in COVID-19 (dated by TCRdb to between 2020 and 2021). In terms of the full investigation: Collaborator samples came from the United States, Italy and Spain and covered acute and convalescent phases of COVID-19. The material from the prospective study consisted of cDNA or gDNA derived from T cells, B-cell-depleted T cells, or PBMCs. The dataset comprised deeply sampled blood TCRbeta repertoires from subjects exposed to, actively infected with, or recovered from COVID-19. The repertoires were released in a freely available public database meant as a resource for research on the immune response to SARS-CoV-2. The samples were drawn from two sources: the first 160 participants of the ongoing ImmuneRACE study, and over 1,000 subjects contributed by 6 global collaborators. Nearly every sample came with metadata listing a de-identified subject ID, COVID-19 status, age in years and sex. Where HLA class I and class II types were available, the types were taken from metadata supplied by the sample provider, not from assay-based typing.

Overall study results and their limits: The quantity of clinical and demographic metadata differed by source and by participant and was supplied without curation.

TCRbeta CDR3 regions were amplified from genomic DNA using the immunoSEQ Assay, a bias-controlled multiplex PCR. On the authors' methods: Nucleated cell counts per sample were estimated from amplification of reference gene primers within the assay. To quantify the absolute abundance of each unique TCRbeta CDR3 rearrangement, sequence reads were collapsed and filtered. For each sample, productive Simpson clonality was calculated as the square root of Simpson's diversity index over productive rearrangements. This is the immuneACCESS table as TCRdb keeps it, with only in-frame sequences that have V and J called. A part of the clones is gone; compared with another copy, unresolved V genes explain less than half, and the rest is unexplained. Clonal size and the V and J genes are those of that table, whereas D and trimming came from the DNA. For this sample the table gives some 150,000 clones, of which 80% to 90% were detected only once. Approximately 7.1% of the sample is taken by the ten largest.

The sequenced material came from peripheral blood. This clonotype was obtained from a woman aged 50 to 65 in a cohort sampled during active or convalescent COVID-19. The chain is assembled from TRBV2 and TRBJ2-1; 12 central nucleotides agree with TRBD2. CDR3 sequence: CASSGLLAGGGEQFF. The sequenced DNA is TGTGCCAGCAGTGGGTTACTAGCGGGGGGTGGCGAGCAGTTCTTC. Full variable domain (CDR3 extended with the reference TRBV2 and TRBJ2-1 proteins): EPEVTQTPSHQVTQMGQEVILRCVPISNHLYFYWYRQILGQKVEFLVSFYNNEISEKSEIFDDQFSVERPDGSNFTLKIRSTKLEDSAMYFCASSGLLAGGGEQFFGPGTRLTVL.